Described below is a single T cell receptor (beta chain) sequence and its context. V gave up 0 bases and J gave up 5 bases, with 7 bases separating them. Germline V gene lookup returns CDR1 GTSNPN and CDR2 SVGIG (reference sequence). The CDR3 is made up of 12 amino acids. Unsorted whole blood supplied the blood RNA, and germline DNA was isolated too. This specimen belongs to a study of tumor-infiltrating lymphocytes in primary liver carcinoma. TCR beta cDNA came from about 500 ng total RNA, primed with a constant-region primer. Employing slightly modified ARM-PCR, three nested multiplex PCR rounds were run, and these gave rise to the TCR beta libraries. Amplification in the first two PCR rounds was performed using TRBV1-TRBV30 forward primers and a C-beta reverse primer for approximately 10 cycles each. TCRdb processed the multiplex PCR reads anew with MiXCR; each CDR3 protein has one entry. The sample includes fewer than 350,000 distinct CDR3 sequences, approximately 60% seen only once; the top ten take roughly 8.6%.

Sequencing was performed on peripheral blood. The V call is TRBV30, the J call TRBJ2-5; D ambiguous. This TCR derives from a man aged 35 to 55 with primary liver carcinoma and hepatitis B virus infection. In nucleotides, the CDR3 is TGTGCCTGGAGTGTACAAATGGAGACCCAGTACTTC. This gives the protein CAWSVQMETQYF. Variable domain in full (rest from reference TRBV30 and TRBJ2-5): SQTIHQWPATLVQPVGSPLSLECTVEGTSNPNLYWYRQAAGRGLQLLFYSVGIGQISSEVPQNLSASRPQDRQFILSSKKLLLSDSGFYLCAWSVQMETQYFGPGTRLLVL.